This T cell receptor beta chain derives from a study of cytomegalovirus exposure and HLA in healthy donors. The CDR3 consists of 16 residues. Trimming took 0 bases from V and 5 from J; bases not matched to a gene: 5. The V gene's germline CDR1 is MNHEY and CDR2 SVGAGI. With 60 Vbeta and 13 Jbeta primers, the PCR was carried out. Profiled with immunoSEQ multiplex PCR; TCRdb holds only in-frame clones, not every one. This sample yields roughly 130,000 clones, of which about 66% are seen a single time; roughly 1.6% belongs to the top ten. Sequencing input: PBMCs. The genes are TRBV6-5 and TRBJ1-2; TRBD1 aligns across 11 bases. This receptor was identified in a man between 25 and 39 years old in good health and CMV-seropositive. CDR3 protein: CASSYSRTGGGYGYTF. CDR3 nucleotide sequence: TGTGCCAGCAGTTACTCCAGGACAGGGGGCGGGTATGGCTACACCTTC.